This TCR beta chain is from a study of tumor and adjacent non-tumor tissue in lung cancer. Study summary: Some 4.2 million productive TCRbeta reads were obtained per sample on average.

The germline V gene has CDR1 MRHNA and CDR2 SNTAGT. Trimming took 3 bases from V and 1 from J; bases not matched to a gene: 0. The CDR3 is 14 residues long. A modified ARM-PCR protocol with three rounds of nested PCR amplified TCRbeta. Using its own MiXCR run on the multiplex PCR reads, TCRdb lists one record per CDR3 protein. The data hold 85,000 to 130,000 distinct CDR3 sequences, with 65% observed a single time. RNA was extracted from bulk tissue without any cell sorting. More than 3 cm separated this lung sample from the edge of the tumor. In this sample, this clonotype turned up many times. The sequencing sample was made of distant non-tumor lung tissue. The receptor was isolated from a man under 40 with non-small cell lung cancer. The rearrangement joins TRBV6-4 to TRBJ2-3, with 8 bases lining up with TRBD2. The CDR3 loop is CASSEAGGTDTQYF. In DNA form, the CDR3 reads TGTGCCAGCAGTGAAGCGGGGGGCACAGATACGCAGTATTTT.